Listed here are 22 T cell receptor beta chains from one sample, sequenced in a study of cytomegalovirus exposure and HLA in healthy donors. Use of 60 Vbeta and 13 Jbeta primers characterized the PCR. The table came from immunoSEQ multiplex PCR; TCRdb's copy has only in-frame clones and leaves some out. Among 110,000 to 150,000 clones listed, roughly 71% were seen once. The sequenced sample was PBMCs. These receptors were taken from a man in his thirties or forties in good health and CMV-seronegative.

The chain couples TRBV5-4 to TRBJ1-1, with TRBD1 matching 11 bases. Germline-derived CDR1 and CDR2 are SGHNT and YYREEE (reference sequence). The length of the CDR3 is 15 residues. The trim removed 2 bases at V and 6 bases at J, leaving 6 bases unmatched. In DNA, the CDR3 is TGTGCCAGCAGCTTACCGGGACAGGGGGATTCTGAAGCTTTCTTT. Translating gives CASSLPGQGDSEAFF. The full variable domain, in which reference TRBV5-4 and TRBJ1-1 provide the parts outside the CDR3, is ETGVTQSPTHLIKTRGQQVTLRCSSQSGHNTVSWYQQALGQGPQFIFQYYREEENGRGNFPPRFSGLQFPNYSSELNVNALELDDSALYLCASSLPGQGDSEAFFGQGTRLTVV.

This clone has just a few counts. The chain has TRBV29-1 and TRBJ2-5, with unresolved D. With 2 bases removed from V and 2 bases from J, the gap between germline ends came to 15 bases. This CDR3 spans 15 amino acids. Looked up from germline, CDR1 is SQVTM and CDR2 is ANQGSEA. DNA for the CDR3: TGCAGCGTTGAAAATGGTTTGTACAGACAAGAGACCCAGTACTTC. Its protein product is CSVENGLYRQETQYF.

V is TRBV7-3 and J is TRBJ2-1, with 10 bases identical to TRBD2. The CDR3 is 15 amino acids. V trimming: 5 bases; J trimming: 9 bases; junction bases outside the gene matches: 10. Germline loops: CDR1 SGHTA, CDR2 FQGTGA. This CDR3 reads CASSGLSGGSGEQFF. CDR3 coding DNA: TGTGCCAGCAGCGGCCTTAGCGGGGGGTCCGGTGAGCAGTTCTTC.

The V call is TRBV7-8, the J call TRBJ2-5, with 7 bases matching TRBD2. From germline, CDR1 is SGHVS and CDR2 FQNEAQ. CDR3 length equals 16 residues. V shed 4 bases and J 5 bases; nucleotides not matched to a gene: 13. DNA for the CDR3: TGTGCCAGCAGCTACTGGACTAGGGGCCCATCGGAGACCCAGTACTTC. Translated: CASSYWTRGPSETQYF.

The genes are TRBV9 and TRBJ2-1; D gene unclear. The germline gives CDR1 SGDLS, CDR2 YYNGEE. The CDR3 contains 14 residues. Trimming stripped 3 bases from V and 5 bases from J, with 12 bases between. The CDR3 is CASSGVKADNEQFF. The CDR3 bases are TGTGCCAGCAGCGGTGTCAAAGCCGACAATGAGCAGTTCTTC.

As regards this clone: The junction departs from the called germline gene at one end, perhaps through a read error. The chain recombines TRBV27 with TRBJ2-7; 7 nucleotides match TRBD1. The V gene's germline CDR1 is MNHEY and CDR2 SMNVEV (reference sequence). This CDR3 is built from 14 residues. CDR3 sequence reads: CASNLRQGSNEQYF. The DNA of the CDR3 is TGTGCCAGCAATTTAAGACAGGGTAGCAACGAGCAGTACTTC.

For the CDR3, the DNA is TGTGCCAGCAGCTTAGGGACAGGGGGAAACACCATATATTTT. This encodes CASSLGTGGNTIYF. The V call is TRBV7-6, the J call TRBJ1-3, with 8 positions matching TRBD1. This CDR3 comprises 14 residues. The germline V gene encodes CDR1 SGHVS and CDR2 FNYEAQ. After removal of 1 base from V and 4 bases from J, the junction contained 0 bases not matched to a gene.

This clone appeared once. V gene TRBV29-1 combines with J gene TRBJ1-1; no firm D call. V lost 6 bases and J 2 bases, leaving 13 bases between the germline ends. Germline loops: CDR1 SQVTM, CDR2 ANQGSEA. This CDR3 region has 13 residues. The CDR3 sequence: CSVQQRVNTEAFF. The CDR3, as DNA: TGCAGCGTCCAACAGAGAGTCAACACTGAAGCTTTCTTT.

This clone was observed once. The chain uses TRBV7-3 and TRBJ1-1; D is undetermined. CDR1 and CDR2 (germline): SGHTA, FQGTGA. The CDR3 extends over 15 amino acids. The germline V and J ends were trimmed by 0 bases and 0 bases, with 8 bases remaining between them. The CDR3: CASSLTQAMNTEAFF. The CDR3 coding sequence is TGTGCCAGCAGCTTAACGCAGGCGATGAACACTGAAGCTTTCTTT. The full variable domain, in which reference TRBV7-3 and TRBJ1-1 provide the parts outside the CDR3, is GAGVSQTPSNKVTEKGKYVELRCDPISGHTALYWYRQSLGQGPEFLIYFQGTGAADDSGLPNDRFFAVRPEGSVSTLKIQRTERGDSAVYLCASSLTQAMNTEAFFGQGTRLTVV.

V and J are TRBV29-1 and TRBJ2-1; the D gene is possibly TRBD2 (5 bases). Trimming pared 6 bases from V and 7 bases from J, leaving 13 bases between. CDR1 is SQVTM and CDR2 is ANQGSEA in the germline V gene. CDR3 size: 12 residues. The CDR3 DNA is TGCAGCGTAAGGGAGATTGTAAATGAGCAGTTCTTC. This translates into CSVREIVNEQFF.

This clone occurred once. This rearrangement joins TRBV29-1 to TRBJ1-1; 9 bases align to TRBD1. The junction had 5 bases not matched to a gene; V was cut back by 5 bases and J by 1 base. The CDR3 extends over 14 amino acids. The germline CDR1 and CDR2 sequences are SQVTM and ANQGSEA. This CDR3 is CSVIQGAGNTEAFF. The CDR3 nucleotides read TGCAGCGTTATACAGGGGGCGGGGAACACTGAAGCTTTCTTT.

This clone was seen a few times. The rearrangement uses TRBV19 and TRBJ1-5; D remains unclear. The CDR3 runs to 17 residues. Deletions cut 4 bases from V and 4 bases from J, with 20 bases between. CDR1 and CDR2 from the germline V gene are LNHDA and SQIVND (reference sequence). The CDR3, as DNA: TGTGCCAGTAGTACCCGGAGCCTTCCAACCTTAAATCAGCCCCAGCATTTT. Translation: CASSTRSLPTLNQPQHF.

The chain combines TRBV19 with TRBJ2-2; 9 nucleotides align to TRBD2. Germline V gene data show CDR1 as LNHDA and CDR2 as SQIVND (reference sequence). There are 15 residues in the CDR3. J was trimmed by 1 base and V by 7 bases; bases with no gene match: 4. In nucleotides, the CDR3 is TGTGCCAGTAAAGCTAGCGGGATGAACACCGGGGAGCTGTTTTTT. Its translation: CASKASGMNTGELFF. Full variable domain (remainder filled in from reference TRBV19 and TRBJ2-2): DGGITQSPKYLFRKEGQNVTLSCEQNLNHDAMYWYRQDPGQGLRLIYYSQIVNDFQKGDIAEGYSVSREKKESFPLTVTSAQKNPTAFYLCASKASGMNTGELFFGEGSRLTVL.

J is TRBJ2-2 and V is TRBV5-1; TRBD1 aligns across 10 bases. Germline V gene sequence: CDR1 SGHRS, CDR2 YFSETQ. The CDR3 is 17 amino acids. J gave up 5 bases and V 7 bases, and 14 bases lay outside the gene matches. In nucleotides, the CDR3 is TGCGCCAGCCGTACCTTGACAGGGGGCGATAGGACCGGGGAGCTGTTTTTT. Protein: CASRTLTGGDRTGELFF.

This chain connects TRBV6-6 to TRBJ1-1; TRBD1 agrees at 7 bases. This CDR3 contains 12 residues. CDR1 and CDR2 from the germline V gene are MNHNY and SVGAGI (reference sequence). V was pared by 0 bases and J by 8 bases, with 0 bases of the junction left unmatched. CDR3 amino acids: CASSYSGQEAFF. In DNA, the CDR3 is TGTGCCAGCAGTTACTCGGGACAGGAAGCTTTCTTT.

This clone was counted between two and nine times. The rearrangement links TRBV7-2 to TRBJ2-5; D not certain. Germline CDR1 is SGHTA and CDR2 is FQGNSA. With 2 bases removed from V and 1 base from J, the gap between germline ends came to 5 bases. The CDR3 consists of 13 residues. The CDR3 coding sequence is TGTGCCAGCAGCTTACAGCGCCAAGAGACCCAGTACTTC. Translated, it gives CASSLQRQETQYF.

This chain connects TRBV7-6 to TRBJ2-4, with 10 nucleotides matching TRBD2. The CDR3 totals 16 residues. Trimming at V came to 5 bases and at J to 8 bases, leaving 12 bases not matched to a gene. Germline lookup yields CDR1 SGHVS and CDR2 FNYEAQ. In DNA form, the CDR3 reads TGTGCCAGCAGCGTCGGACTAGCGGAGGGAGGGGACATTCAGTACTTC. Translation gives CASSVGLAEGGDIQYF.

The rearrangement uses TRBV15 and TRBJ2-1, with 11 positions matching TRBD2. Unmatched junction bases numbered 3, after V lost 5 bases and J lost 0 bases. This CDR3 comprises 16 residues. Per germline, CDR1 LNHNV and CDR2 YYDKDF (reference sequence). CDR3 DNA: TGTGCCACCAGCCGGGGACTAGCGGACTCCTACAATGAGCAGTTCTTC. It is translated as CATSRGLADSYNEQFF.

The chain recombines TRBV7-2 with TRBJ2-3; tentatively, D is TRBD2 (5 bases). This CDR3 comprises 14 residues. V lost 1 base to trimming and J lost 9 bases, with 14 bases between them. Germline V lookup: CDR1 SGHTA, CDR2 FQGNSA. The CDR3 DNA is TGTGCCAGCAGCTTAGGGCTTGCTGAGGGAACGCAGTATTTT. This translates into CASSLGLAEGTQYF.

The rearrangement uses TRBV5-4 and TRBJ2-5; 9 nucleotides match TRBD2. The germline V gene encodes CDR1 SGHNT and CDR2 YYREEE (reference sequence). The junction had 7 bases not matched to a gene; V was cut back by 2 bases and J by 5 bases. The CDR3 spans 15 residues. In DNA, the CDR3 is TGTGCCAGCAGCTTTTCTAGCGGGGCGGGGGAGACCCAGTACTTC. This encodes CASSFSSGAGETQYF.

The chain links TRBV2 to TRBJ1-6; D is possibly TRBD1 (6 bases). Trimming shortened V by 7 bases and J by 9 bases, and 16 bases separated the two germline ends. CDR1 is SNHLY, CDR2 FYNNEI, per germline. The CDR3 length is 14 residues. In DNA form, the CDR3 reads TGTGCCAGCAACGCGGCAGGGGATGGTTCACCCCTCCACTTT. This sequence encodes CASNAAGDGSPLHF.

In this sample, this clone turned up a few times. The chain uses TRBV10-1 and TRBJ2-3; D might be TRBD1 (5 bases). Trimming cost V 4 bases and J 5 bases, with 19 bases left between them. Germline lookup yields CDR1 WNHNN and CDR2 SYGVQD (reference sequence). The CDR3 runs to 16 residues. The CDR3 loop is CASSGKGRVDGDTQYF. DNA of the CDR3: TGCGCCAGCAGTGGAAAGGGCAGGGTTGATGGAGATACGCAGTATTTT.